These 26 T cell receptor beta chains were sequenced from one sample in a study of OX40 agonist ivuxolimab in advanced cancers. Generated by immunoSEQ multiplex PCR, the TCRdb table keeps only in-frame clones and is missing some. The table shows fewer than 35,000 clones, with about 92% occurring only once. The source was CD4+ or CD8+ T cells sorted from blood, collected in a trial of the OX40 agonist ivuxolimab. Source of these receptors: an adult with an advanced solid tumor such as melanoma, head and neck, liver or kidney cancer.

The CDR3 sequence is CASSVGREGEKLFF. CDR3 nucleotides: TGTGCCAGCAGTGTCGGCAGGGAGGGAGAAAAACTGTTTTTT. The genes are TRBV2 and TRBJ1-4, with a possible D match to TRBD1 (5 bases). Looked up from germline, CDR1 is SNHLY and CDR2 is FYNNEI. Trimming cost V 4 bases and J 8 bases, with 14 bases left between them. The CDR3 loop spans 14 amino acids.

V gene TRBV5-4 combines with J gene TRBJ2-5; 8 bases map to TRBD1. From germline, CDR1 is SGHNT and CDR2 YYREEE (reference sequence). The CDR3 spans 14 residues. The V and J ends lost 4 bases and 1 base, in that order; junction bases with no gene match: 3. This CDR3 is CASSITGGQETQYF. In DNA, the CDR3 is TGTGCCAGCAGCATTACAGGGGGCCAAGAGACCCAGTACTTC.

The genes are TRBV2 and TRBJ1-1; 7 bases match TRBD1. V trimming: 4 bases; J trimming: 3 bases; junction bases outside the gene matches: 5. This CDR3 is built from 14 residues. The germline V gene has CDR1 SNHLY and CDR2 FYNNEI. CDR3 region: CASSVEGAYTEAFF. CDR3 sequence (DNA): TGTGCCAGCAGTGTGGAGGGGGCTTACACTGAAGCTTTCTTT.

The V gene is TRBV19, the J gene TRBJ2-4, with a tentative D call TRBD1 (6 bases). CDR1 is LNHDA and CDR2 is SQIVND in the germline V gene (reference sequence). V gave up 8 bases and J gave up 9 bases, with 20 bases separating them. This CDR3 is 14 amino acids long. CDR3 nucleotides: TGTGCCAGTGCCCCCAGGGGTGGGGTGCGCATTCAGTACTTC. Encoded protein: CASAPRGGVRIQYF.

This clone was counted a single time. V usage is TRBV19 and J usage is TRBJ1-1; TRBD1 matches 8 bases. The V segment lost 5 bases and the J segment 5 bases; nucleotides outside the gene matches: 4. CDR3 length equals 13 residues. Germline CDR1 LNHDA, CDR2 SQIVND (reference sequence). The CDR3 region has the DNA TGTGCCAGTAGTCCACAGGGGGTAACTGAAGCTTTCTTT. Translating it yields CASSPQGVTEAFF. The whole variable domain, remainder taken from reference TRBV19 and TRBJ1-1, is DGGITQSPKYLFRKEGQNVTLSCEQNLNHDAMYWYRQDPGQGLRLIYYSQIVNDFQKGDIAEGYSVSREKKESFPLTVTSAQKNPTAFYLCASSPQGVTEAFFGQGTRLTVV.

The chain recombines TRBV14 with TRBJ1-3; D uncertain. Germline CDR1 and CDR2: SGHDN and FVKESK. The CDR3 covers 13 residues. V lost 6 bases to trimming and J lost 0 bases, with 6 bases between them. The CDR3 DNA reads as TGTGCCAGCAGTTGGAGCTCTGGAAACACCATATATTTT. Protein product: CASSWSSGNTIYF.

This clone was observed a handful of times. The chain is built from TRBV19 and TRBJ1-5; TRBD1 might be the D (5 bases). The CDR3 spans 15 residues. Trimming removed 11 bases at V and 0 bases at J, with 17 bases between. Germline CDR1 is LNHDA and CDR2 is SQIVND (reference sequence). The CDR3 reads CASHTRGYSNQPQHF. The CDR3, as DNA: TGTGCCTCACACACGAGGGGTTATAGCAATCAGCCCCAGCATTTT.

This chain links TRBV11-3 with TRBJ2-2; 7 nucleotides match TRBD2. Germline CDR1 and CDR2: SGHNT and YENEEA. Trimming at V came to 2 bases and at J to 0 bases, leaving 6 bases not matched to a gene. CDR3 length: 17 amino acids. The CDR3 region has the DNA TGTGCCAGCAGCTTATCGGCCGGGACTACGAACACCGGGGAGCTGTTTTTT. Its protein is CASSLSAGTTNTGELFF.

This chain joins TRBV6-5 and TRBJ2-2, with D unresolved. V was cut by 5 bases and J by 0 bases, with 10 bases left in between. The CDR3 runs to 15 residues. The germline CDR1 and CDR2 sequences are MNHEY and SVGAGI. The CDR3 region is CASSRTLSNTGELFF. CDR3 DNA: TGTGCCAGCAGTCGGACCCTCTCGAACACCGGGGAGCTGTTTTTT.

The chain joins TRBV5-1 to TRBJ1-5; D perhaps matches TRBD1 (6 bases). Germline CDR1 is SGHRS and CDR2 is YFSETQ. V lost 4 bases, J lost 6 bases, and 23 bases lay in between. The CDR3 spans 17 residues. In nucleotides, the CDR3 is TGCGCCAGCAGCCAAATCCCCGGACATCAAGGGGGTCAGCCCCAGCATTTT. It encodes CASSQIPGHQGGQPQHF.

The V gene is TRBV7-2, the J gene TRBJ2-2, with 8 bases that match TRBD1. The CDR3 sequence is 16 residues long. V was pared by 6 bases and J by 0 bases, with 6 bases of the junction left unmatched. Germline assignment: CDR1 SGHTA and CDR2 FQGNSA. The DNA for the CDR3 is TGTGCCAGCAGTCCGTCAGGGGGCGCGAACACCGGGGAGCTGTTTTTT. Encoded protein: CASSPSGGANTGELFF. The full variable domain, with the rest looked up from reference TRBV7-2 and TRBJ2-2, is GAGVSQSPSNKVTEKGKDVELRCDPISGHTALYWYRQSLGQGLEFLIYFQGNSAPDKSGLPSDRFSAERTGGSVSTLTIQRTQQEDSAVYLCASSPSGGANTGELFFGEGSRLTVL.

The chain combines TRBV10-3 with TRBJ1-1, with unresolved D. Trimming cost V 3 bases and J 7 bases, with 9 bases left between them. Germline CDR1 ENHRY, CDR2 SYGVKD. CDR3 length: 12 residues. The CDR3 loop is CAISERRVEAFF. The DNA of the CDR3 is TGTGCCATCAGTGAAAGACGGGTTGAAGCTTTCTTT.

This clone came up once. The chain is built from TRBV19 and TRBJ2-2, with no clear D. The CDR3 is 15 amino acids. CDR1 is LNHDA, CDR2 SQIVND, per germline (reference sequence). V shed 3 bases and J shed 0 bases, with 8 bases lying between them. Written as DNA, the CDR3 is TGTGCCAGTAGTATCTTCTACGCGAACACCGGGGAGCTGTTTTTT. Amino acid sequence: CASSIFYANTGELFF.

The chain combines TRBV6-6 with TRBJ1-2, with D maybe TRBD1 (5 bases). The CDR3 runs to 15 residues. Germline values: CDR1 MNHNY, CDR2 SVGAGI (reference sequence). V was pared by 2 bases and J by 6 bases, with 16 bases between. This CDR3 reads CASSYERGVSHGYTF. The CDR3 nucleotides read TGTGCCAGCAGTTACGAGCGGGGGGTATCGCATGGCTACACCTTC.

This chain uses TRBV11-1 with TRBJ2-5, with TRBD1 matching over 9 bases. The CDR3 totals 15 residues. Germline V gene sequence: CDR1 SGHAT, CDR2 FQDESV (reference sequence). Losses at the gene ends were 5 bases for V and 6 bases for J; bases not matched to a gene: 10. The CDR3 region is CASSPRTGEKKTQYF. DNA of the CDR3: TGTGCCAGCAGCCCGCGGACAGGGGAAAAAAAGACCCAGTACTTC. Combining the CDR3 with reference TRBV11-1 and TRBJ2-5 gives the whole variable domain EAEVAQSPRYKITEKSQAVAFWCDPISGHATLYWYRQILGQGPELLVQFQDESVVDDSQLPKDRFSAERLKGVDSTLKIQPAELGDSAMYLCASSPRTGEKKTQYFGPGTRLLVL.

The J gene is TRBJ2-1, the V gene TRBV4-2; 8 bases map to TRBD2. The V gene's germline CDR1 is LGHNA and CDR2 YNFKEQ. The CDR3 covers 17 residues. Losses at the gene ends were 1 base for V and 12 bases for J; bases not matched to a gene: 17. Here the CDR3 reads CASSQGSRGGRPQWQFF. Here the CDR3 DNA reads TGTGCCAGCAGCCAAGGGTCAAGGGGCGGGAGGCCACAATGGCAGTTCTTC.

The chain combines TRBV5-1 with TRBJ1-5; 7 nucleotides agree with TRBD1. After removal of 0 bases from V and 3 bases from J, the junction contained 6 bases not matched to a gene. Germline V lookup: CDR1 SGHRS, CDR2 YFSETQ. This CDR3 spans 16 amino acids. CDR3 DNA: TGCGCCAGCAGCTTGGACGGGACAGCCTACAATCAGCCCCAGCATTTT. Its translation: CASSLDGTAYNQPQHF. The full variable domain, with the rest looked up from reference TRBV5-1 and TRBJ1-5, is KAGVTQTPRYLIKTRGQQVTLSCSPISGHRSVSWYQQTPGQGLQFLFEYFSETQRNKGNFPGRFSGRQFSNSRSEMNVSTLELGDSALYLCASSLDGTAYNQPQHFGDGTRLSIL.

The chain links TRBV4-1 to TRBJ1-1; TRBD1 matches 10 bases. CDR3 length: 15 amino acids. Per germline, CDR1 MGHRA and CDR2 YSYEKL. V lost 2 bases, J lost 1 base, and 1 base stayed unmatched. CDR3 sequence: CASSQRQGANTEAFF. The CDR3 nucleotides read TGCGCCAGCAGCCAACGACAGGGGGCGAACACTGAAGCTTTCTTT.

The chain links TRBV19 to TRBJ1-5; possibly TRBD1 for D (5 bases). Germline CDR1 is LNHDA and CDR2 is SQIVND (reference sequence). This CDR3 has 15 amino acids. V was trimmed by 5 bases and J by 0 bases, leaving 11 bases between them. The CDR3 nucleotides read TGTGCCAGTAGTCCTAGGGGCATTAGCAATCAGCCCCAGCATTTT. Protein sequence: CASSPRGISNQPQHF.

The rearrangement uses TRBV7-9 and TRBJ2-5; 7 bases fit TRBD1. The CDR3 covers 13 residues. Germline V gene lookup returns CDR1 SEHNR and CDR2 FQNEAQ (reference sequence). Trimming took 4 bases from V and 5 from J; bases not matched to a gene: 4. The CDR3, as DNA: TGTGCCAGCAGCTCACAGGGGAAGGAGACCCAGTACTTC. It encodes CASSSQGKETQYF.

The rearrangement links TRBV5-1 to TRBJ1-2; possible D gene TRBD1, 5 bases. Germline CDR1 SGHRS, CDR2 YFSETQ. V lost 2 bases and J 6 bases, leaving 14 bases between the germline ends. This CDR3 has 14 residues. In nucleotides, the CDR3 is TGCGCCAGCAGCTTAGTGTCAGGGTCTAATGGCTACACCTTC. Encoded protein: CASSLVSGSNGYTF.

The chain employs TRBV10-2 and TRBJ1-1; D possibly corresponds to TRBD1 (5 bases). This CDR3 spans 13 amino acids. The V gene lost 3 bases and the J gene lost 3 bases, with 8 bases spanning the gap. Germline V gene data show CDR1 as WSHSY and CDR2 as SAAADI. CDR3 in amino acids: CASSDTGYTEAFF. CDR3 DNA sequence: TGCGCCAGCAGTGATACAGGATACACTGAAGCTTTCTTT.

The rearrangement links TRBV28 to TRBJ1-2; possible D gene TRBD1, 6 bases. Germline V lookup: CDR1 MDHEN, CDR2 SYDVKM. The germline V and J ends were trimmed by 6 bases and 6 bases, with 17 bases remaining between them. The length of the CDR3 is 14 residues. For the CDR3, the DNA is TGTGCCAGCAGACCCACAGGGAGGGGGGATGGCTACACCTTC. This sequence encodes CASRPTGRGDGYTF.

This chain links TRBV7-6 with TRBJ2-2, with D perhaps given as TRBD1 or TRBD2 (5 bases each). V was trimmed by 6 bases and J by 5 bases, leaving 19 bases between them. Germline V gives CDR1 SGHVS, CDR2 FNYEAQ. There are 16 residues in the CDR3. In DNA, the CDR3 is TGTGCCAGCAGATTATCCCAGGGAGTGGGGACCGGGGAGCTGTTTTTT. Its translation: CASRLSQGVGTGELFF.

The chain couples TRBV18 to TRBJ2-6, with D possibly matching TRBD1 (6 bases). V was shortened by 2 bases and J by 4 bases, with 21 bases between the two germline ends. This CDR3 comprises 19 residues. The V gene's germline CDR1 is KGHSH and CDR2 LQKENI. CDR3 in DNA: TGTGCCAGCTCACCAGGGGCAGGGGAAACTCTGGAGGGGGCCAACGTCCTGACTTTC. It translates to CASSPGAGETLEGANVLTF. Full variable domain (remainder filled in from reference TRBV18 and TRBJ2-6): NAGVMQNPRHLVRRRGQEARLRCSPMKGHSHVYWYRQLPEEGLKFMVYLQKENIIDESGMPKERFSAEFPKEGPSILRIQQVVRGDSAAYFCASSPGAGETLEGANVLTFGAGSRLTVL.

Here the CDR3 DNA reads TGTGCCAGCTCACCGTCTTCCCTGGCCGGCGAGGACACTGAAGCTTTCTTT. It is translated as CASSPSSLAGEDTEAFF. V gene TRBV18 combines with J gene TRBJ1-1; D ambiguous. The CDR3 has 17 amino acids. Between the trimmed V and J ends, which lost 3 bases and 3 bases, there was a span of 20 bases. The germline V gene encodes CDR1 KGHSH and CDR2 LQKENI.